Below, 31 T cell receptor beta chains from the same sample are listed, as sequenced in a study of T cells in Graves' hyperthyroidism and ophthalmopathy. From RNA transcripts, TCR beta CDR3 regions were amplified. Carried out on the TCR CDR3, a first-round RT-PCR used the HTBI primer set. Via MiXCR, TCRdb re-called the multiplex PCR reads, giving one row per CDR3 protein. The data show about 640,000 distinct CDR3 sequences, less than 25% seen once. Sequencing was done on a sample of blood. These receptors came from a man in his thirties or forties with Graves' ophthalmopathy.

This clonotype showed up just a few times. The chain is built from TRBV7-8 and TRBJ2-5; D remains unclear. Trimming removed 2 bases from V and 5 bases from J, with 12 bases in between. Germline CDR1 is SGHVS and CDR2 is FQNEAQ. This CDR3 spans 14 amino acids. The CDR3 DNA reads TGTGCCAGCAGCTTATTGTCGACCAGGGAGACCCAGTACTTC. Amino acids: CASSLLSTRETQYF.

Comments on this clonotype: A read error may account for a junction end that differs from germline. The chain has TRBV2 and TRBJ2-6, with D tentatively TRBD1 (5 bases). Germline V gene data show CDR1 as SNHLY and CDR2 as FYNNEI. The CDR3 loop spans 15 amino acids. In DNA, the CDR3 is TGTGCCAGCAAAGGGATGGGGTCTGGGGCCAACGTCCCGACTTTC. Amino acids: CASKGMGSGANVPTF. The full variable domain, in which reference TRBV2 and TRBJ2-6 provide the parts outside the CDR3, is EPEVTQTPSHQVTQMGQEVILRCVPISNHLYFYWYRQILGQKVEFLVSFYNNEISEKSEIFDDQFSVERPDGSNFTLKIRSTKLEDSAMYFCASKGMGSGANVPTFGAGSRLTVL.

This clonotype was observed a few times. This sequence joins TRBV6-1 and TRBJ2-5, with a possible D match to TRBD2 (5 bases). Germline-derived CDR1 and CDR2 are MNHNS and SASEGT. The CDR3 is 14 amino acids. V was cut by 6 bases and J by 5 bases, with 16 bases left in between. The CDR3 here is CASSHTPGGETQYF. The CDR3 DNA reads TGTGCCAGCAGCCACACCCCCGGCGGGGAGACCCAGTACTTC.

The J gene is TRBJ2-3, the V gene TRBV6-1, with TRBD2 matching over 12 bases. The J segment lost 4 bases and the V segment lost 6 bases, leaving 14 bases of the junction unmatched. CDR1 is MNHNS and CDR2 is SASEGT in the germline V gene. The CDR3 is made up of 18 amino acids. For the CDR3, the DNA is TGTGCCAGCAGCTACGGGGCCTCTAGCGGGAGGGAATCAGATACGCAGTATTTT. Residues: CASSYGASSGRESDTQYF.

The table lists this clonotype with many counts. The gene calls are TRBV13 and TRBJ2-1, with 9 bases that match TRBD2. The germline V gene encodes CDR1 PRHDT and CDR2 FYEKMQ (reference sequence). Trimming removed 5 bases from V and 5 bases from J; junction bases left unmatched: 16. The CDR3 extends over 18 amino acids. As DNA, the CDR3 is TGTGCCAGCAGCAATGAGGGACTAGCCGGCAGAGGTCACAATGAGCAGTTCTTC. Its translation is CASSNEGLAGRGHNEQFF.

This clonotype appeared many times. This chain links TRBV3-1 with TRBJ2-7; D remains unclear. V was cut by 0 bases and J by 4 bases, with 13 bases left in between. CDR1 LGHDT and CDR2 YNNKEL come from the germline V gene (reference sequence). The CDR3 has 15 residues. CDR3 in amino acids: CASSQDPVPLYEQYF. Written as DNA, the CDR3 is TGTGCCAGCAGCCAAGACCCCGTCCCTCTGTACGAGCAGTACTTC.

The sample holds many counts of this clonotype. The genes are TRBV18 and TRBJ2-7, with D possibly called TRBD1 or TRBD2 (5 bases each). Germline V gene lookup returns CDR1 KGHSH and CDR2 LQKENI. Between the trimmed V and J ends, which lost 2 bases and 5 bases, there was a span of 10 bases. CDR3 length: 13 amino acids. The CDR3 region has the DNA TGTGCCAGCTCACCAGGCAGGGACCACGAGCAGTACTTC. It translates to CASSPGRDHEQYF. Drawing the rest from reference TRBV18 and TRBJ2-7, the complete variable domain is NAGVMQNPRHLVRRRGQEARLRCSPMKGHSHVYWYRQLPEEGLKFMVYLQKENIIDESGMPKERFSAEFPKEGPSILRIQQVVRGDSAAYFCASSPGRDHEQYFGPGTRLTVT.

This clonotype occurred a few times. The rearrangement uses TRBV7-9 and TRBJ1-1; a possible D gene is TRBD1 (5 bases). Trimming left V 6 bases short and J 5 bases short, with 19 bases between. CDR3 length: 15 amino acids. Germline values: CDR1 SEHNR, CDR2 FQNEAQ (reference sequence). The CDR3 here is CASRPQGSGGTEAFF. The CDR3 nucleotides read TGTGCCAGCAGGCCTCAGGGAAGTGGTGGGACTGAAGCTTTCTTT.

A few counts support this clonotype. This chain joins TRBV6-1 and TRBJ2-5, with TRBD2 matching 9 bases. The CDR3 is 15 amino acids. The V and J ends lost 2 bases and 5 bases, in that order; junction bases with no gene match: 6. Per germline, CDR1 MNHNS and CDR2 SASEGT. DNA for the CDR3: TGTGCCAGCAGTGAACTAGCGGGACCGCGGGAGACCCAGTACTTC. Encoded protein: CASSELAGPRETQYF.

Many counts were recorded for this clonotype. This sequence joins TRBV2 and TRBJ2-3, with D tentatively TRBD1 (5 bases). The CDR3 consists of 15 residues. The V end lost 3 bases, the J end lost 0 bases, and 10 bases lay between the germline ends. Germline CDR1 SNHLY, CDR2 FYNNEI. The CDR3 DNA is TGTGCCAGCAGTGACGGACACCCGAGCACAGATACGCAGTATTTT. Encoded protein: CASSDGHPSTDTQYF.

The chain has TRBV12-3 or TRBV12-4 and TRBJ2-7; 7 nucleotides line up with TRBD1. V dropped 7 bases and J dropped 3; count of bases not matched to a gene: 15. The CDR3 extends over 16 amino acids. The CDR3 DNA is TGTGCCAGCAATTCACAACCGGGACAGACAAGCTACGAGCAGTACTTC. This encodes CASNSQPGQTSYEQYF.

The chain combines TRBV2 with TRBJ2-2; TRBD1 or TRBD2 may be the D gene (5 bases each). The length of the CDR3 is 16 residues. From germline, CDR1 is SNHLY and CDR2 FYNNEI. V was cut by 2 bases and J by 0 bases, with 10 bases left in between. In DNA, the CDR3 is TGTGCCAGCAGTGAAAGGGGACCAGCGAACACCGGGGAGCTGTTTTTT. Residues: CASSERGPANTGELFF. The entire variable domain, with the rest obtained from reference TRBV2 and TRBJ2-2, is as follows: EPEVTQTPSHQVTQMGQEVILRCVPISNHLYFYWYRQILGQKVEFLVSFYNNEISEKSEIFDDQFSVERPDGSNFTLKIRSTKLEDSAMYFCASSERGPANTGELFFGEGSRLTVL.

This clonotype was detected once. The junction shows a germline mismatch at one end, possibly a read error. The V gene is TRBV5-1, the J gene TRBJ1-5; maybe TRBD1 (5 bases). Germline loops: CDR1 SGHRS, CDR2 YFSETQ. This CDR3 region has 14 residues. The CDR3, as DNA: TGCGCCGGCAGCCCTGGACAATTTGAGCAGCCCCAGCATTTT. Translated, it gives CAGSPGQFEQPQHF.

This clonotype has at least ten counts. The chain has TRBV6-2 or TRBV6-3 and TRBJ1-1; D is perhaps TRBD1 (5 bases). The CDR3 has 15 amino acids. The germline gives CDR1 MNHEY, CDR2 SVGEGT. The V end lost 5 bases, the J end lost 3 bases, and 16 bases lay between the germline ends. The CDR3: CASSPHGTMYTEAFF. Written as DNA, the CDR3 is TGTGCCAGCAGTCCCCACGGGACGATGTACACTGAAGCTTTCTTT.

This clonotype was picked up a small number of times. The genes are TRBV19 and TRBJ2-5; 11 bases line up with TRBD1. After removal of 0 bases from V and 4 bases from J, the junction contained 1 base not matched to a gene. The CDR3 covers 15 residues. Per the germline V gene, CDR1 is LNHDA and CDR2 is SQIVND (reference sequence). Written as DNA, the CDR3 is TGTGCCAGTAGTATAGAAGGGACAGGGGGAGAGACCCAGTACTTC. It codes for CASSIEGTGGETQYF.

This clonotype was counted only a few times. The V call is TRBV28, the J call TRBJ1-5; 12 bases agree with TRBD1. J gave up 6 bases and V 6 bases, and 6 bases lay outside the gene matches. This CDR3 has 15 residues. Germline V gene data show CDR1 as MDHEN and CDR2 as SYDVKM. The CDR3 DNA sequence: TGTGCCAGCAGGACGGGACAGGGGGCAGGTCAGCCCCAGCATTTT. Translation gives CASRTGQGAGQPQHF.

This clonotype has more than one count but fewer than ten. The V and J genes are TRBV29-1 and TRBJ2-2, with D perhaps matching TRBD1 (5 bases). CDR3 size: 12 residues. The germline V and J ends were trimmed by 2 bases and 7 bases, with 8 bases remaining between them. CDR1 SQVTM and CDR2 ANQGSEA come from the germline V gene. CDR3 sequence (DNA): TGCAGCGTTGAACAGGGATTCGGGGAGCTGTTTTTT. This gives the protein CSVEQGFGELFF.

This clonotype has ten or more counts. The chain couples TRBV7-2 to TRBJ2-1; the D is unclear. Trimming pared 1 base from V and 3 bases from J, leaving 1 base between. The germline V gene has CDR1 SGHTA and CDR2 FQGNSA. CDR3 length: 12 amino acids. The CDR3 spells CASSLVYNEQFF. CDR3 coding DNA: TGTGCCAGCAGCTTAGTCTACAATGAGCAGTTCTTC. The full variable domain, its missing parts supplied by reference TRBV7-2 and TRBJ2-1, is GAGVSQSPSNKVTEKGKDVELRCDPISGHTALYWYRQSLGQGLEFLIYFQGNSAPDKSGLPSDRFSAERTGGSVSTLTIQRTQQEDSAVYLCASSLVYNEQFFGPGTRLTVL.

In this sample, this clonotype turned up a few times. The CDR3 here is CASSSGEDRSYEQYF. The CDR3 DNA sequence: TGTGCCAGCAGTTCGGGGGAGGATCGCTCCTACGAGCAGTACTTC. The chain recombines TRBV28 with TRBJ2-7, with TRBD2 as a possible D gene (6 bases). Trimming cost V 4 bases and J 0 bases, with 13 bases left between them. The germline V gene encodes CDR1 MDHEN and CDR2 SYDVKM. This CDR3 is built from 15 residues.

The chain joins TRBV6-1 to TRBJ2-5, with D uncertain. CDR1 MNHNS and CDR2 SASEGT come from the germline V gene. The V end lost 8 bases, the J end lost 3 bases, and 13 bases lay between the germline ends. The CDR3 loop spans 13 amino acids. DNA for the CDR3: TGTGCCAGCTTTCGGCAGGATAAAGAGACCCAGTACTTC. Its protein is CASFRQDKETQYF.

In its sample, this clonotype was seen a few times. J is TRBJ2-7 and V is TRBV27, with 9 positions matching TRBD1. The length of the CDR3 is 14 residues. Germline V gene lookup returns CDR1 MNHEY and CDR2 SMNVEV (reference sequence). The trim removed 8 bases at V and 2 bases at J, leaving 7 bases unmatched. CDR3 nucleotides: TGTGCCAGCCGAGGGACAGGGATTCCCTACGAGCAGTACTTC. This sequence encodes CASRGTGIPYEQYF.

V gene TRBV29-1 combines with J gene TRBJ2-5; D gene unclear. V was trimmed by 4 bases and J by 5 bases, leaving 17 bases between them. The CDR3 consists of 14 residues. Looked up from germline, CDR1 is SQVTM and CDR2 is ANQGSEA. The DNA of the CDR3 is TGCAGCGTTGCGGCTGACATTCCTTGGGAGACCCAGTACTTC. Protein sequence: CSVAADIPWETQYF.

With regard to this clonotype: This clone may be a read error of a much larger clone one base away. The chain carries TRBV20-1 and TRBJ2-5, with 9 bases lining up with TRBD1. There are 13 residues in the CDR3. V dropped 5 bases and J dropped 7; count of bases not matched to a gene: 8. Germline V lookup: CDR1 DFQATT, CDR2 SNEGSKA (reference sequence). CDR3 protein: CSAGRDREATQYF. Written as DNA, the CDR3 is TGCAGTGCTGGGCGGGACAGGGAGGCGACCCAGTACTTC.

This sequence joins TRBV27 and TRBJ2-5; D remains ambiguous. Trimming shortened V by 6 bases and J by 2 bases, and 16 bases separated the two germline ends. Germline V gene lookup returns CDR1 MNHEY and CDR2 SMNVEV (reference sequence). CDR3 length: 15 residues. CDR3 DNA: TGTGCCAGCAGAACCCAGGCGGAAACTCAAGAGACCCAGTACTTC. The encoded protein is CASRTQAETQETQYF.

This clonotype came up many times. The chain couples TRBV11-2 to TRBJ1-2; D unresolved. V lost 0 bases to trimming and J lost 4 bases, with 6 bases between them. This CDR3 region has 13 residues. Germline V lookup: CDR1 SGHAT, CDR2 FQNNGV. The CDR3 is CASSLDTPYGYTF. The CDR3 DNA reads as TGTGCCAGCAGCTTAGACACCCCCTATGGCTACACCTTC.

A few counts support this clonotype. The chain recombines TRBV20-1 with TRBJ2-3; perhaps TRBD1 as D (5 bases). Trimming took off 0 bases at V and 0 bases at J, with 10 bases between the two ends. Germline V gene data show CDR1 as DFQATT and CDR2 as SNEGSKA (reference sequence). CDR3 size: 15 residues. The CDR3 is CSARDQGRSTDTQYF. The CDR3 DNA is TGCAGTGCTAGAGATCAGGGTAGGAGCACAGATACGCAGTATTTT.

DNA of the CDR3: TGTGCCAGCAGACCTAGCGGGCTTAACACAGATACGCAGTATTTT. Protein product: CASRPSGLNTDTQYF. This chain connects TRBV6-1 to TRBJ2-3, with 8 bases aligning to TRBD2. The CDR3 length is 15 residues. CDR1 is MNHNS and CDR2 is SASEGT in the germline V gene. The V segment lost 6 bases and the J segment 2 bases; nucleotides outside the gene matches: 7.

This clonotype was seen many times. The genes are TRBV2 and TRBJ2-7; 9 bases line up with TRBD1. V shed 5 bases and J 6 bases; nucleotides not matched to a gene: 11. This CDR3 contains 15 residues. The germline V gene encodes CDR1 SNHLY and CDR2 FYNNEI. In nucleotides, the CDR3 is TGTGCCAGCAGTTCCTTCGGGACAGGGTTTCGCGAGCAGTACTTC. Its protein is CASSSFGTGFREQYF.

Comments on this clonotype: A read error may account for a junction end that differs from germline. This chain uses TRBV6-5 with TRBJ2-1, with a weak D call TRBD2 (5 bases). The CDR3 loop spans 14 amino acids. Per germline, CDR1 MNHEY and CDR2 SVGAGI. This CDR3 reads CASSYERDTGPGIF. Written as DNA, the CDR3 is TGTGCCAGCAGTTACGAACGCGACACTGGTCCCGGGATCTTC.

The V and J genes are TRBV20-1 and TRBJ2-1; D might be TRBD1 (5 bases). Trimming pared 5 bases from V and 3 bases from J, leaving 11 bases between. The germline gives CDR1 DFQATT, CDR2 SNEGSKA (reference sequence). The CDR3 runs to 13 residues. The CDR3 sequence: CSAGRVNYNEQFF. CDR3 nucleotides: TGCAGTGCTGGCAGGGTTAACTACAATGAGCAGTTCTTC.

As to this clonotype: A much larger clone differs from this one at a single base, so this may be a read error. The chain links TRBV7-9 to TRBJ2-1; 7 bases agree with TRBD1. The germline CDR1 and CDR2 sequences are SEHNR and FQNEAQ (reference sequence). CDR3 size: 15 residues. CDR3 residues: CASSRTGQYYTEQFF. The CDR3, as DNA: TGTGCCAGCAGTAGAACGGGACAGTACTACACTGAGCAGTTCTTC.